This T cell receptor (beta chain) was recorded in a study of neoadjuvant anti-PD-1 for oral cavity cancer (dated by TCRdb to the early 2020s). For the wider study: Before curative-intent surgical resection, most patients were given three to four biweekly doses of nivolumab at 3 mg/kg. A fourth nivolumab dose was given around day 43 to patients without progression, and definitive surgical resection was performed in those patients on days 50-56. Responders were defined as patients with complete response, partial response or stable disease by RECIST 1.1; non-responders were defined as patients with progression. The parent correlative cohort included roughly 12 patients, with an approximately 30% response rate. The research as a whole found: Only three patients per response group were included in the TCR analyses, and the authors called for validation in larger cohorts. Larger post-treatment sizes of preexisting intratumoral clones correlated with greater tumor shrinkage, suggesting expansion of preexisting clones contributed to response. Higher pretreatment blood Treg/Th17 ratios correlated with higher pretreatment blood TCRbeta clonality and lower post-treatment tumor TCRbeta clonality.

A note on this clone: What this receptor recognizes is not known. Base qualities are not at hand, and no much larger clone is one base apart.

The germline V gene gives CDR1 as SNHLY and CDR2 as FYNNEI. Here V drops 7 bases and J drops 9 bases, and the junction holds 11 bases not matched to any gene. The CDR3 runs 13 residues from the cysteine to the phenylalanine. Just the 39-base CDR3 DNA is kept, in frame starting at base 1. For survey sequencing of tumor libraries, mostly 4.8 ug of input genomic DNA was used, and two replicates were run per sample. The immunoSEQ hsTCRbeta kit was used to prepare TCRbeta libraries according to the manufacturer's instructions. Sequencing of the completed libraries took place using an Illumina NovaSeq 6000 S4 flow cell after they had been pooled to about 3 nM. The original methods were these. Raw data preprocessing and quality control were performed with the immunoSEQ Analyzer. The analysis was restricted to productive rearrangements, with each unique CDR3 amino acid sequence defining a clonotype. Using the R package tcR, the researchers computed the Gini-Simpson index as their estimate of repertoire clonality. Student's t test was used to compare Gini indices, while Pearson correlation assessed associations with tumor size change. TCRdb holds this immuneACCESS table with in-frame rearrangements only. Some clones are missing; in checked studies, unresolved V genes explain under half, and the rest has no known cause. D and trimming were read from the DNA, whereas the V and J calls and clone size are those reported in that table. Here the sample has nearly 15,000 clones; 30% to 45% occur a single time. 30% to 45% of the sample goes to the ten largest clones.

Interpreted using the paper, the time point label stands for: after neoadjuvant nivolumab, at surgical resection. None of the patients had received prior systemic or radiation treatment, and all were newly diagnosed with stage II-IVA oral cavity squamous cell carcinoma. The cohort consisted of patients with HPV-negative, locally advanced oral cavity squamous cell carcinoma. Samples came from a longitudinal correlative study of a single-arm phase II trial of neoadjuvant nivolumab in oral cavity squamous cell carcinoma. Subject-matched pre- and post-treatment PBMCs and tumors from three responders and three non-responders were subjected to genomic DNA-based TCRbeta sequencing. For tumor tissue, genomic DNA extraction relied on the Maxwell RSC DNA from Tissue kit.

The receptor chain draws on TRBV2 and TRBJ1-2; TRBD1 fits 7 bases in the junction. The starting material was tumor tissue, obtained after nivolumab (anti-PD-1) treatment. The clonotype was recovered from a person between 40 and 80 years old with oral cavity squamous cell carcinoma. The base sequence is TGTGCCAGCATTAGGACAGGCGTGATGAGCTACACCTTC. Its protein reads: CASIRTGVMSYTF. When the CDR3 is completed using the reference TRBV2 and TRBJ1-2 genes on either side, the full variable domain is EPEVTQTPSHQVTQMGQEVILRCVPISNHLYFYWYRQILGQKVEFLVSFYNNEISEKSEIFDDQFSVERPDGSNFTLKIRSTKLEDSAMYFCASIRTGVMSYTFGSGTRLTVV.